This paragraph covers one T cell receptor (beta chain) sequence. Antigen: not known. The data originate from a study of lymphopenia after photon versus proton radiotherapy. In germline, CDR1 is SGHAT, CDR2 FQDESV (reference sequence). The CDR3 runs 15 residues. V was pared by 5 bases and J by 1 base, with 13 bases between. Study-level findings and limits: Oligoclonal CD8+ Temra expansion after nadir drove photon patients' diversity drop.

Sequencing was performed with immunoSEQ multiplex PCR; in TCRdb, only in-frame clones are kept and a portion is missing. The top ten clones hold roughly 11% of a sample with roughly 14,000 clones, 80% to 90% of them seen once. The chain combines TRBV11-1 with TRBJ2-3; D might be TRBD2 (6 bases). The receptor comes from a man between 65 and 85 years old with pancreatic cancer. This material consisted of peripheral blood, taken from a patient treated with proton-based radiotherapy. This CDR3 is CASSPGTLGTDTQYF. CDR3 coding DNA: TGTGCCAGCAGCCCTGGGACTCTTGGCACAGATACGCAGTATTTT. Supplemented by reference TRBV11-1 and TRBJ2-3, the full variable domain reads EAEVAQSPRYKITEKSQAVAFWCDPISGHATLYWYRQILGQGPELLVQFQDESVVDDSQLPKDRFSAERLKGVDSTLKIQPAELGDSAMYLCASSPGTLGTDTQYFGPGTRLTVL.